These 6 T cell receptor beta chains originate from one sample sequenced in a study of blood T cell repertoires in COVID-19. The table came from immunoSEQ multiplex PCR; TCRdb's copy has only in-frame clones and leaves some out. The data show under 250,000 clones, over 80% seen once. The sample taken for sequencing was peripheral blood. The source of these receptors is a woman between 70 and 85 years old with active or convalescent COVID-19.

The chain has TRBV7-6 and TRBJ1-3, with a possible D match to TRBD1 (5 bases). With 0 bases removed from V and 3 bases from J, the gap between germline ends came to 15 bases. The CDR3 runs to 17 residues. Germline V gives CDR1 SGHVS, CDR2 FNYEAQ. The CDR3 DNA is TGTGCCAGCAGCTTAGCGCATCAGGGCACCGTTGGAAACACCATATATTTT. Amino acid sequence: CASSLAHQGTVGNTIYF.

The V call is TRBV19, the J call TRBJ1-6; 12 nucleotides align to TRBD1. This CDR3 comprises 18 residues. From germline, CDR1 is LNHDA and CDR2 SQIVND (reference sequence). V shed 1 base and J 4 bases; nucleotides not matched to a gene: 5. CDR3 residues: CASSIGPGQGAYNSPLHF. The DNA for the CDR3 is TGTGCCAGTAGTATAGGGCCGGGACAGGGGGCATATAATTCACCCCTCCACTTT.

In this sample, this clone turned up once. The chain recombines TRBV19 with TRBJ2-1; D uncertain. Trimming removed 3 bases at V and 2 bases at J, with 5 bases between. This CDR3 has 13 amino acids. In germline, CDR1 is LNHDA, CDR2 SQIVND (reference sequence). The CDR3 loop reads CASSMEPYNEQFF. In nucleotides, the CDR3 is TGTGCCAGTAGTATGGAGCCCTACAATGAGCAGTTCTTC.

The chain is built from TRBV25-1 and TRBJ1-1, with 9 bases lining up with TRBD1. The CDR3 consists of 13 residues. CDR1 and CDR2 from the germline V gene are MGHDK and SYGVNS. Trimming removed 4 bases from V and 4 bases from J; junction bases left unmatched: 1. The chain's CDR3 is CASSGTGATEAFF. DNA for the CDR3: TGTGCCAGCAGTGGGACAGGGGCCACTGAAGCTTTCTTT.

The sample holds a few counts of this clone. The chain employs TRBV28 and TRBJ2-7; 7 nucleotides agree with TRBD2. The length of the CDR3 is 15 residues. CDR1 is MDHEN, CDR2 SYDVKM, per germline. Trimming at V came to 3 bases and at J to 0 bases, leaving 5 bases not matched to a gene. CDR3 bases: TGTGCCAGCAGTTTGGGAGGGGCGAGCTCCTACGAGCAGTACTTC. Amino acids: CASSLGGASSYEQYF.

The chain links TRBV7-8 to TRBJ2-3; 10 nucleotides line up with TRBD2. This CDR3 is built from 18 residues. Germline CDR1 is SGHVS and CDR2 is FQNEAQ. Trimming cost V 1 base and J 0 bases; bases outside gene matches: 7. This CDR3 reads CASSLEGSGGFSTDTQYF. The CDR3 DNA reads as TGTGCCAGCAGCTTAGAGGGTAGCGGGGGGTTTAGCACAGATACGCAGTATTTT.